This TCR beta chain was found in a study of shared clonotypes between healthy human individuals. Regarding the study as a whole: Among several donors, about 5% of naive CD4 clonotypes were found in common.

V dropped 2 bases and J dropped 0 bases, with 13 bases sitting between them. This CDR3 is built from 16 residues. The V gene's germline CDR1 is MNHNS and CDR2 SASEGT. The assay ran at deep level. Generated by immunoSEQ multiplex PCR, the TCRdb table keeps only in-frame clones and is missing some. Of about 2 million clones detected, approximately 94% appear once; the ten largest clones hold around 1.1%. Remarks on this clone: Antigen: not known.

Terminally differentiated effector memory CD45RA+ cells were excluded by CCR7 positive selection of CD45RO-negative cells. Specimen: naive CD8+ T cells sorted from blood. The TCR comes from a man aged 18 to 29 in good health. The genes are TRBV6-1 and TRBJ2-5; D gene unclear. CDR3 loop: CASSEPGTNDQETQYF. CDR3 DNA sequence: TGTGCCAGCAGTGAACCGGGCACGAACGACCAAGAGACCCAGTACTTC.